This TCR beta chain was recorded in a study of regulatory T cells in long-lasting Graves disease. For TCR beta, libraries came from iRepertoire HTBI primers and Arm-PCR of CDR3 regions. From the multiplex PCR reads, TCRdb called clonotypes with MiXCR, one entry per CDR3 protein. Among 510,000 or so distinct CDR3 sequences listed, 12% were seen once. Time point described: newly diagnosed GD, antithyroid drugs for less than 3 months. PBMCs provided the RNA from which the TCR library was made. This clonotype was counted ten times or more. This CDR3 has 13 amino acids. Germline lookup yields CDR1 SQVTM and CDR2 ANQGSEA. Trimming took off 0 bases at V and 3 bases at J, with 7 bases between the two ends. Another study also made use of these data, one on T cells in Graves' hyperthyroidism and ophthalmopathy. That report adds: A 13 V-J signature model discriminated ophthalmopathy versus stable hyperthyroidism.

The sequenced sample was peripheral blood mononuclear cells (PBMCs), obtained at new diagnosis, from a patient treated with antithyroid drugs. This receptor was identified in a woman in her 30s with Graves disease. The gene calls are TRBV29-1 and TRBJ2-3; no clear D. The CDR3: CSVEEGNTDTQYF. The CDR3, as DNA: TGCAGCGTTGAAGAGGGCAATACAGATACGCAGTATTTT.